This entry lists 12 T cell receptor beta chains sequenced from one sample in a study of blood T cell repertoires in COVID-19. Clones were sequenced by immunoSEQ multiplex PCR, and TCRdb holds only the in-frame ones, with some missing. The sample yields a few hundred thousand clones, roughly nine tenths seen once. Sample: PBMCs or T cells enriched from blood (not recorded which). All receptors derive from a woman aged 40 to 49 who had been exposed to COVID-19.

The genes are TRBV30 and TRBJ2-1, with D unresolved. This CDR3 region has 11 residues. In germline, CDR1 is GTSNPN, CDR2 SVGIG (reference sequence). Trimming stripped 0 bases from V and 7 bases from J, with 4 bases between. This CDR3 is CAWSVYNEQFF. The CDR3 region has the DNA TGTGCCTGGAGTGTTTATAATGAGCAGTTCTTC.

The genes are TRBV18 and TRBJ1-6; tentatively, D is TRBD1 (6 bases). The CDR3 runs 16 residues. Germline loops: CDR1 KGHSH, CDR2 LQKENI. Trimming took off 2 bases at V and 5 bases at J, with 13 bases between the two ends. The CDR3 DNA follows: TGTGCCAGCTCACCAAAGAACAGGGTGGATAATTCACCCCTCCACTTT. It translates to CASSPKNRVDNSPLHF.

This chain connects TRBV25-1 to TRBJ1-6, with 9 bases identical to TRBD1. The V and J ends lost 7 bases and 6 bases, in that order; junction bases with no gene match: 4. Germline V gives CDR1 MGHDK, CDR2 SYGVNS. This CDR3 has 14 residues. This chain's CDR3 is CASTQDRGNSPLHF. The CDR3 bases are TGTGCCAGCACTCAGGACAGGGGTAATTCACCCCTCCACTTT.

This chain joins TRBV12-2 and TRBJ2-1; the D call TRBD1 from the table was never checked on the DNA. TRBV12-2 is a documented pseudogene. The CDR3 is 18 amino acids. CDR3 in DNA: TGTGCAAGTCGCTTAGCGGCCTTCACAGGGGGCGGAGGGGATGAGCAGTTCTTC. Translation gives CASRLAAFTGGGGDEQFF.

The chain has TRBV30 and TRBJ1-3; D not certain. This CDR3 contains 13 residues. Looked up from germline, CDR1 is GTSNPN and CDR2 is SVGIG (reference sequence). The germline V and J ends were trimmed by 1 base and 1 base, with 5 bases remaining between them. CDR3 residues: CAWSALSGNTIYF. Here the CDR3 DNA reads TGTGCCTGGAGTGCCCTTTCTGGAAACACCATATATTTT.

V gene TRBV10-2 combines with J gene TRBJ2-7; no clear D gene. Germline values: CDR1 WSHSY, CDR2 SAAADI. Trimming shortened V by 5 bases and J by 4 bases, and 9 bases separated the two germline ends. The CDR3 loop spans 12 amino acids. CDR3 loop: CASSYQRYEQYF. CDR3 coding DNA: TGCGCCAGCAGTTATCAGCGATACGAGCAGTACTTC.

The CDR3 loop is CASSSGQGYEQFF. The CDR3 DNA sequence: TGTGCCAGCAGCTCGGGACAGGGGTATGAGCAGTTCTTC. This rearrangement joins TRBV11-3 to TRBJ2-1; 10 nucleotides align to TRBD1. The length of the CDR3 is 13 residues. Germline V gives CDR1 SGHNT, CDR2 YENEEA. With 4 bases clipped from V and 8 bases from J, the junction kept 2 bases outside the gene matches.

The genes are TRBV27 and TRBJ2-3, with a possible D match to TRBD2 (5 bases). Germline assignment: CDR1 MNHEY and CDR2 SMNVEV (reference sequence). This CDR3 spans 12 amino acids. Deletions cut 7 bases from V and 5 bases from J, with 10 bases between. The CDR3: CASKRAGDTQYF. The CDR3 DNA reads as TGTGCCAGCAAACGGGCGGGAGATACGCAGTATTTT.

The chain recombines TRBV6-2 or TRBV6-3 with TRBJ1-1; D call uncertain. The CDR3 has 14 residues. Between the trimmed V and J ends, which lost 3 bases and 5 bases, there was a span of 13 bases. Germline lookup yields CDR1 MNHEY and CDR2 SVGEGT. CDR3 protein: CASSYRDKRTEAFF. In nucleotides, the CDR3 is TGTGCCAGCAGTTATCGCGACAAACGTACTGAAGCTTTCTTT.

This chain connects TRBV7-8 to TRBJ1-1, with D possibly TRBD1 on 5 matching bases. This CDR3 has 16 amino acids. Germline V gene lookup returns CDR1 SGHVS and CDR2 FQNEAQ. V lost 5 bases and J lost 0, with 16 bases in between. CDR3 region: CASSGASTLVNTEAFF. CDR3 bases: TGTGCCAGCAGCGGGGCCTCCACGCTGGTGAACACTGAAGCTTTCTTT.

The chain couples TRBV7-3 to TRBJ1-3; TRBD1 agrees at 7 bases. V lost 5 bases and J lost 6; bases outside the gene matches: 25. The CDR3 totals 20 residues. In germline, CDR1 is SGHTA, CDR2 FQGTGA. As DNA, the CDR3 is TGTGCCAGCAGCCCCAATGACAGGGTAGCTCTTCGACTTAGTAAAAACACCATATATTTT. Translated: CASSPNDRVALRLSKNTIYF.

This sequence joins TRBV10-1 and TRBJ2-7; TRBD1 is a possible D gene (5 bases). Germline V gene data show CDR1 as WNHNN and CDR2 as SYGVQD (reference sequence). CDR3 length equals 13 residues. Trimming took off 0 bases at V and 6 bases at J, with 9 bases between the two ends. This chain's CDR3 is CASSESGRAEQYF. The CDR3, as DNA: TGCGCCAGCAGTGAGTCGGGCAGGGCCGAGCAGTACTTC.